Below, 10 T cell receptor beta chains from the same sample are listed, as sequenced in a study of PD-L1 blockade in urothelial cancer. Method: immunoSEQ multiplex PCR; TCRdb's copy keeps in-frame clones and lacks some. The profile shows about 29,000 clones, more than 75% of them singletons. The specimen was PBMCs, collected around atezolizumab (anti-PD-L1) treatment. The receptors here all came from a man in his fifties or sixties with urothelial cancer.

The chain employs TRBV28 and TRBJ1-4; D ambiguous. V lost 3 bases and J lost 6, with 8 bases in between. In germline, CDR1 is MDHEN, CDR2 SYDVKM. This CDR3 region has 13 residues. The CDR3 DNA sequence: TGTGCCAGCAGTTTCGGTGTTTATGAAAAACTGTTTTTT. It is translated as CASSFGVYEKLFF. The entire variable domain, with the rest obtained from reference TRBV28 and TRBJ1-4, is as follows: DVKVTQSSRYLVKRTGEKVFLECVQDMDHENMFWYRQDPGLGLRLIYFSYDVKMKEKGDIPEGYSVSREKKERFSLILESASTNQTSMYLCASSFGVYEKLFFGSGTQLSVL.

This rearrangement joins TRBV19 to TRBJ2-7; tentative D call: TRBD2 (7 bases). Trimming removed 9 bases at V and 2 bases at J, with 20 bases between. The CDR3 contains 15 residues. Germline CDR1 is LNHDA and CDR2 is SQIVND (reference sequence). The CDR3: CASLDRGANPYEQYF. In DNA form, the CDR3 reads TGTGCCAGCCTCGACCGGGGGGCGAATCCCTACGAGCAGTACTTC.

Turning to this clone: The same CDR3 is also encoded by other DNA sequences in this sample. V usage is TRBV18 and J usage is TRBJ2-7; 7 bases agree with TRBD1. V lost 1 base, J lost 0 bases, and 6 bases stayed unmatched. The CDR3 extends over 16 amino acids. The germline CDR1 and CDR2 sequences are KGHSH and LQKENI. The CDR3 reads CASSPLPTGSSYEQYF. DNA for the CDR3: TGTGCCAGCTCACCACTCCCGACAGGGTCCTCCTACGAGCAGTACTTC.

J is TRBJ2-1 and V is TRBV19; 8 nucleotides align to TRBD1. This CDR3 has 16 residues. V was pared by 5 bases and J by 0 bases, with 6 bases of the junction left unmatched. Germline lookup yields CDR1 LNHDA and CDR2 SQIVND (reference sequence). The DNA of the CDR3 is TGTGCCAGTAGTCCCAGGGGGCTCCCCTCCTACAATGAGCAGTTCTTC. Protein: CASSPRGLPSYNEQFF.

This chain uses TRBV5-1 with TRBJ1-2; TRBD1 matches at 9 bases. Germline V gene sequence: CDR1 SGHRS, CDR2 YFSETQ. This CDR3 has 14 residues. The V gene end was trimmed by 4 bases and the J gene end by 8 bases; junction bases not matched to a gene: 9. DNA for the CDR3: TGCGCCAGCAGCCTAGGACAGGGGACGGGAGGCTACACCTTC. It encodes CASSLGQGTGGYTF. The variable domain in full, with the rest retrieved from reference TRBV5-1 and TRBJ1-2, is KAGVTQTPRYLIKTRGQQVTLSCSPISGHRSVSWYQQTPGQGLQFLFEYFSETQRNKGNFPGRFSGRQFSNSRSEMNVSTLELGDSALYLCASSLGQGTGGYTFGSGTRLTVV.

This rearrangement joins TRBV19 to TRBJ2-7; weak D call: TRBD2 (8 bases). The CDR3 sequence is 16 residues long. The germline V gene has CDR1 LNHDA and CDR2 SQIVND (reference sequence). Trimming took 4 bases from V and 4 from J, leaving 20 bases between them. The CDR3 spells CASSNRGGGRMYEQYF. The CDR3, as DNA: TGTGCCAGTAGTAACAGGGGTGGCGGGAGGATGTACGAGCAGTACTTC.

The chain combines TRBV27 with TRBJ1-1, with 11 nucleotides matching TRBD1. V lost 4 bases to trimming and J lost 4 bases; unmatched junction nucleotides: 8. This CDR3 has 16 amino acids. The germline gives CDR1 MNHEY, CDR2 SMNVEV (reference sequence). The DNA of the CDR3 is TGTGCCAGCAGTTCGAGTACCGGGACAGGGGGCACTGAAGCTTTCTTT. This codes for CASSSSTGTGGTEAFF.

The chain combines TRBV25-1 with TRBJ2-2; D gene unclear. V was cut by 3 bases and J by 3 bases, with 5 bases left in between. Germline loops: CDR1 MGHDK, CDR2 SYGVNS. The CDR3 is 13 amino acids. The CDR3 coding sequence is TGTGCCAGCAGTGATTATTACACCGGGGAGCTGTTTTTT. This sequence encodes CASSDYYTGELFF.

CDR3 sequence: CASSPYAPRNTGELFF. The DNA for the CDR3 is TGTGCCAGCTCACCATACGCCCCCAGGAACACCGGGGAGCTGTTTTTT. The gene calls are TRBV18 and TRBJ2-2; D gene unclear. V was trimmed by 2 bases and J by 1 base, leaving 11 bases between them. The CDR3 totals 16 residues. Germline V CDR1 and CDR2: KGHSH, LQKENI.

In this sample, this clone turned up once. V usage is TRBV9 and J usage is TRBJ2-7; 7 nucleotides line up with TRBD1. The CDR3 covers 14 residues. V was clipped by 0 bases and J by 2 bases; unmatched bases: 2. CDR1 is SGDLS and CDR2 is YYNGEE in the germline V gene. The CDR3 here is CASSVGTGPYEQYF. Written as DNA, the CDR3 is TGTGCCAGCAGCGTAGGGACAGGTCCCTACGAGCAGTACTTC.